This T cell receptor (beta chain) was sequenced for a study of identical twins listed by TCRdb under 2016. Concerning the study at large: TCR alpha and beta repertoires from monozygotic twins, unrelated adults of various ages and cord blood were deep-sequenced to test whether fetal clonotypes persist. Replicate twin experiments were performed at different times using different library preparation protocols to rule out contamination. Here is what the overall study found, with its caveats: In beta out-of-frame sequences, excess twin sharing was weaker, because having fewer shared sequences lowered the signal-to-noise ratio. Abundant cord blood beta clonotypes carried fewer insertions; young adult naive repertoires showed a weaker similar trend, while memory repertoires showed none. Because the same donors could not be followed over many years, the conclusions relied on cross-sectional statistical analysis. Compared with coincidental sharing between unrelated individuals, out-of-frame TCR alpha sequences shared between twins had an excess of sequences with low generation probability. In monozygotic twins, recombination models systematically underestimated out-of-frame TCR alpha sharing, but the models matched the sharing seen between unrelated individuals. Zero-insertion analyses could be partly confounded by invariant T cells such as MAIT and iNKT, though diverse VJ usage argued against such confounding for most clonotypes.

Every donor in the study was a healthy Caucasian. Three pairs of female monozygotic twins, all aged 18 to 29 years, made up the twin cohort. Positive isolation kits from Invitrogen were used to isolate CD4+ and CD8+ T cell populations. Taken from the germline V gene (reference sequence), the CDR1 and CDR2 loops are SEHNR and FQNEAQ. V ends up 3 bases short and J 6 bases short, with an unmatched junction base count of 2. From cysteine to phenylalanine, the CDR3 is 13 amino acids long. CDR3 DNA only is kept here, 39 bases in frame from base 1. Library construction relied on 5' RACE. The listed sequencing device is Illumina HiSeq 2000. Template switching introduced a universal primer binding site; the final cDNA contained a unique molecular identifier, enabling accurate counting of TCR cDNA molecules. Specific primers in the conserved constant-segment region were used to synthesize first-strand cDNA for TCR alpha and beta chains. To control for contamination, every cDNA library was double barcoded, receiving both a SMART-Mk sample barcode and Illumina barcodes. TruSeq adapter sequences, together with Illumina sample barcodes, were added in two successive PCR steps. The TCR alpha and beta cDNA libraries were sequenced on the Illumina HiSeq platform using custom primers. The study's own analysis went as follows. MiGEC was used to process raw reads and extract unique molecular identifiers, and MiXCR was used to find CDR3 positions. For each individual, recombination models were inferred using an EM algorithm with the repgenHMM and IGoR tools. The tcR package in R was used for shared clonotype analysis, with sharing normalized by the product of cloneset sizes. To study raw recombination without the effects of thymic and clonal selection, out-of-frame nonproductive sequences were analyzed. TCRdb itself trimmed the public reads at Q25 with fastp, ran MiXCR and retained productive beta chains. Rows matching on CDR3 protein sequence are summarized as one entry with the most common DNA and genes. These V and J calls derive from TCRdb rather than the authors' analysis. This sample lists 400,000 to 650,000 distinct CDR3 sequences; 20% to 25% were detected once. The ten largest clones add up to 0.91% of the sample.

Points on this clonotype: Its antigen is unknown. Base qualities are not at hand, and no much larger clone is one base apart.

The same data also went into a second study, on T cells expressing NK-cell markers. As described in the second report: Seven or eight donors provided sorted CD3+CD56+NKG2C+, CD3+CD56+NKG2C- and CD3+CD56-NKG2C+ T-cell subsets, whose TCR beta-chain repertoires were profiled. Among the eight sequenced donors, only one was HCMV-seronegative, while the other seven were HCMV-seropositive. To restrict sorting to alphabetaTCR-expressing T cells, an anti-gammadeltaTCR antibody was added in several experiments. In five to seven donors, the dominant CD3+CD56+NKG2C+ clonotypes were found to rank among the top 10 CD8+ clonotypes and to make up roughly 1.0-7.0% of CD8+ T cells. Those dominant clonotypes were again the most abundant among CD3+CD56-NKG2C+ cells in a few donors, at roughly 28.3-60.1%. Whether the expanded NKG2C-expressing T cell clones were specific for HCMV antigens was left unclear. The study sequenced eight donors, all healthy volunteers chosen at random: three men and five women. A commercial ELISA kit detecting HCMV-specific IgG in serum was used to determine HCMV serostatus. Reads were demultiplexed and grouped by UMI with MIGEC, and clonotypes were assembled and quantified with MiTCR. To remove erroneous sequences, TCR cDNA sequences were retained only when supported by two or more reads. Downstream repertoire analysis used the tcR package, and clonotypes were matched across fractions by CDR3 nucleotide sequence plus V segment. Antigen specificity was annotated against VDJdb with VDJmatch, allowing one amino acid substitution in CDR3.

The sequence joins TRBV7-9 to TRBJ2-1, and TRBD2 matches 7 of the central bases. This TCR was recovered from a woman aged 18-30 years in good health. The sample consisted of CD4+ T cells sorted from blood. The encoded CDR3 is CASSFGGFNEQFF. The nucleotide sequence is TGTGCCAGCAGCTTCGGGGGGTTCAATGAGCAGTTCTTC.